This TCR beta chain derives from a study of T cell changes during pregnancy in multiple sclerosis. The V end was cut by 5 bases, the J end by 4 bases, with 18 bases between. Per germline, CDR1 LNHDA and CDR2 SQIVND (reference sequence). The CDR3 is 15 amino acids. This clone is a singleton in its sample. Sequencing used immunoSEQ multiplex PCR; TCRdb keeps in-frame clones, though not all of them. The table has some 94,000 clones, more than 85% seen once. The source was peripheral blood, collected in the first trimester of pregnancy. V and J are TRBV19 and TRBJ2-7; D possibly corresponds to TRBD1 (6 bases). The clonotype was recovered from a female donor with multiple sclerosis, enrolled in a pregnancy study. The CDR3, as DNA: TGTGCCAGTAGTTTAGCCCCCGGACAGCCTTACGAGCAGTACTTC. This codes for CASSLAPGQPYEQYF.